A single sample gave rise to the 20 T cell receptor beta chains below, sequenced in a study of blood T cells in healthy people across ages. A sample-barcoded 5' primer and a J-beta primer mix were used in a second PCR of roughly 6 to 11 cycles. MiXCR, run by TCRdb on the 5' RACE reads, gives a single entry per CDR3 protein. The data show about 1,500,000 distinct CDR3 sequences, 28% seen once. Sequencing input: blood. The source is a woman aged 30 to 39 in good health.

The CDR3 nucleotides are TGTGCCAGCAGCGACCACCCGAACACTGAAGCTTTCTTT. It codes for CASSDHPNTEAFF. The chain recombines TRBV9 with TRBJ1-1; D not resolved. In germline, CDR1 is SGDLS, CDR2 YYNGEE. The ends were cut back, 3 bases at V and 1 base at J, with 7 bases in the middle. The length of the CDR3 is 13 residues.

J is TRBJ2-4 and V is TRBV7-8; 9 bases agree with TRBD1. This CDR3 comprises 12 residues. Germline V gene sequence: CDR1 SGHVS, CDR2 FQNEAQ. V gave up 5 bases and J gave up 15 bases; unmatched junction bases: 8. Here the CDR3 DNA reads TGTGCCAGCAGCCCAGGACAGGGGACGGGGTACTTC. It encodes CASSPGQGTGYF.

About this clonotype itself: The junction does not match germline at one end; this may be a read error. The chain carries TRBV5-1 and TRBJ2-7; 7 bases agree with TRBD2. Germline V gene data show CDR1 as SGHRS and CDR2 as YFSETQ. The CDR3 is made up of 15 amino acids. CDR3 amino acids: CTSSGGTILSYEQYF. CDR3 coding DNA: TGCACCAGCAGCGGAGGGACTATCCTATCCTACGAGCAGTACTTC.

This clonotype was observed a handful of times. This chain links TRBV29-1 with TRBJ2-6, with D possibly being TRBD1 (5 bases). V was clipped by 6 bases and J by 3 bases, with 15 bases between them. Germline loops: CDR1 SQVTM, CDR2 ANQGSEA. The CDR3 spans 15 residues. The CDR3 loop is CSVLYGADGANVLTF. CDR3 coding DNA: TGCAGCGTGCTTTATGGGGCTGATGGGGCCAACGTCCTGACTTTC.

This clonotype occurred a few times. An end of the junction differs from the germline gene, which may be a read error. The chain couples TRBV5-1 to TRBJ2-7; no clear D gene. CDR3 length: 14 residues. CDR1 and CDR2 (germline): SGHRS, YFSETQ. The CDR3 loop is CANSLESGLAEQYF. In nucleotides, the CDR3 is TGCGCCAACAGCTTGGAATCCGGGCTCGCCGAGCAGTACTTC.

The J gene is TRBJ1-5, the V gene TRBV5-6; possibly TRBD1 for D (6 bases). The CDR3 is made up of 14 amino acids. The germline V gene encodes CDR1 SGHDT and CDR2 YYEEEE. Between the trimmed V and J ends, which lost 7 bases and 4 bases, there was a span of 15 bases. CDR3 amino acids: CASDRRGANQPQHF. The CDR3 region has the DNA TGTGCCAGCGACCGGAGGGGGGCAAATCAGCCCCAGCATTTT.

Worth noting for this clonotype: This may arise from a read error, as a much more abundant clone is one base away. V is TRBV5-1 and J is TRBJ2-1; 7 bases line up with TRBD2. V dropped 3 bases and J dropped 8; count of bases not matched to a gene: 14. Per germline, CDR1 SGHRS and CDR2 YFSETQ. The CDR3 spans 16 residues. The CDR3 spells CASSSTGTGGSYEQFF. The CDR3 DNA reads TGCGCCAGCAGCTCGACCGGGACTGGCGGGAGTTATGAGCAGTTCTTC.

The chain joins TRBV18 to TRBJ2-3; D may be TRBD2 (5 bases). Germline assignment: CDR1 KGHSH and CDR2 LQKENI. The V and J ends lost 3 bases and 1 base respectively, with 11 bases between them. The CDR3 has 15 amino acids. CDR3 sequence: CASSPGSLGTDTQYF. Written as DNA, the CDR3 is TGTGCCAGCTCACCGGGGAGCCTTGGCACAGATACGCAGTATTTT.

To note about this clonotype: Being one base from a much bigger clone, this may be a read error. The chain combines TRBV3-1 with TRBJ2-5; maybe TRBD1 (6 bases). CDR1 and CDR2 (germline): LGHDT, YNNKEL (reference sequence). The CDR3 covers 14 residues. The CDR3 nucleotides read TGTGCCAGCAGCCAAAGGACCAAGGGGGAGACCCGGTACTTC. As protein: CASSQRTKGETRYF.

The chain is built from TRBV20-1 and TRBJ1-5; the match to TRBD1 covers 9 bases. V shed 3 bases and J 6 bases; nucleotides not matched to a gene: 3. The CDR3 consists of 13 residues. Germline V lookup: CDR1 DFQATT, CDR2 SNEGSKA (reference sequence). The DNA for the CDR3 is TGCAGTGCTAGGGAGACAGGGGGTCAGCCCCAGCATTTT. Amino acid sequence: CSARETGGQPQHF.

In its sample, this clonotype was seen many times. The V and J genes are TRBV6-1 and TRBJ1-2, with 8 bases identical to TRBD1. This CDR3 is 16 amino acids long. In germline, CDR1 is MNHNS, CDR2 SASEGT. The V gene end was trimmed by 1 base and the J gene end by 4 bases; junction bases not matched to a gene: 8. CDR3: CASSEVWRDRSYGYTF. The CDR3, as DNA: TGTGCCAGCAGTGAAGTATGGCGGGACAGGAGCTATGGCTACACCTTC.

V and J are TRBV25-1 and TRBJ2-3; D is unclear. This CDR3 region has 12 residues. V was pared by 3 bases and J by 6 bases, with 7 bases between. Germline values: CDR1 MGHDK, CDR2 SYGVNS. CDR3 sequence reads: CASSEQIDTQYF. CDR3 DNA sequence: TGTGCCAGCAGTGAGCAGATCGATACGCAGTATTTT.

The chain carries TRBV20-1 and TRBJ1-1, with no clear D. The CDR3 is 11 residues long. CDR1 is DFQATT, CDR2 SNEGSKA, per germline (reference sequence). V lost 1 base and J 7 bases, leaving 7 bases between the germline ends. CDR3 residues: CSARVGSEAFF. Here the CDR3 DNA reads TGCAGTGCTAGAGTCGGCAGTGAAGCTTTCTTT.

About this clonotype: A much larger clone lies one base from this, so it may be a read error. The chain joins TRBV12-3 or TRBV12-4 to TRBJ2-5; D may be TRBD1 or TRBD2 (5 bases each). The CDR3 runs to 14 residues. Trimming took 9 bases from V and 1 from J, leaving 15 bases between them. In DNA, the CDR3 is TGTGCCAGGAGGTCCGGGACCGGCCAAGAGACCCAGTACTTC. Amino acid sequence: CARRSGTGQETQYF.

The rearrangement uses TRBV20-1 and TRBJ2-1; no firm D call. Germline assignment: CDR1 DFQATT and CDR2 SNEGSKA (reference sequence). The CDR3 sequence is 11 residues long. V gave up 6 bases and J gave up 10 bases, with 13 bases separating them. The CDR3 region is CSANPDEEQFF. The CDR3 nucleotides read TGCAGTGCGAATCCCGATGAGGAGCAGTTCTTC.

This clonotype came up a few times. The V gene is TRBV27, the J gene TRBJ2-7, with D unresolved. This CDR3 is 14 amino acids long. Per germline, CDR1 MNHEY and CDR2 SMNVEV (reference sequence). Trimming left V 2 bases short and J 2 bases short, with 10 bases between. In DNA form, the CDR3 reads TGTGCCAGCAGTTTACGGGCTGGAACCTACGAGCAGTACTTC. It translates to CASSLRAGTYEQYF.

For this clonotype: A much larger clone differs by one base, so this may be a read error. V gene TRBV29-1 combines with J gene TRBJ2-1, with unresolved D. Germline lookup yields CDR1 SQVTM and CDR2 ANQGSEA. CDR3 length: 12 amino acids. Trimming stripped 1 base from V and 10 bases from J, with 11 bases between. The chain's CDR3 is CSVEVTLFEQFF. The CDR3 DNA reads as TGCAGCGTTGAAGTGACCCTTTTCGAGCAGTTCTTC.

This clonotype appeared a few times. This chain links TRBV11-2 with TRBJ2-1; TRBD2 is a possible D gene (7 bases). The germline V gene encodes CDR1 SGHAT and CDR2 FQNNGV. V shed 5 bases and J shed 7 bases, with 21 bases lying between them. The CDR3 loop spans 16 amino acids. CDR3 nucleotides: TGTGCCAGCAGCCAGCAGCCCCGGGGGGCCGGAAATGAGCAGTTCTTC. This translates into CASSQQPRGAGNEQFF.

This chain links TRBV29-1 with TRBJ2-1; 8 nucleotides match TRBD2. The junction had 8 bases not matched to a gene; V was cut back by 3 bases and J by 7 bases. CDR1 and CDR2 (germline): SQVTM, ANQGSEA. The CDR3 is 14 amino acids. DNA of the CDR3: TGCAGCGTTGATCTTGAGGCGGGGGGAAATGAGCAGTTCTTC. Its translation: CSVDLEAGGNEQFF.

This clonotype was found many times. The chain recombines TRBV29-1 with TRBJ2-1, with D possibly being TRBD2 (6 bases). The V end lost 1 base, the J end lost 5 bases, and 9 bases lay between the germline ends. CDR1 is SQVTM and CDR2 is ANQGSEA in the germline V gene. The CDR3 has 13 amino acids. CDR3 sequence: CSVEGGLHNEQFF. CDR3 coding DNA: TGCAGCGTTGAAGGGGGACTTCACAATGAGCAGTTCTTC.